This T cell receptor beta chain was recovered during a study of shared clonotypes between healthy human individuals. Study-level information: CD8 memory received one plate per donor, CD8 naive two, CD4 memory three and CD4 naive three. Study-level results: Naive subsets typically showed greater estimated richness than memory subsets. About 5% of naive CD4 clonotypes were shared across a few donors. Only blood samples were collected, and tissue repertoires likely differ.

Using immunoSEQ multiplex PCR, the repertoire was profiled, and TCRdb retains in-frame clones only, with some absent. The sample lists roughly 1,000,000 clones, about 80% occurring once. Sample share makes this clone medium-sized (0.01 to 0.1%). What it binds is unknown. CDR1 and CDR2 from the germline V gene are SGHNT and YYREEE (reference sequence). With 3 bases removed from V and 0 bases from J, the gap between germline ends came to 13 bases. CDR3 length equals 16 residues. This sequence joins TRBV5-4 and TRBJ2-1; TRBD2 is a possible D gene (6 bases). The source material was memory CD4+ T cells from PBMCs. The subset here: CD45RA-negative fraction. The origin of this receptor is a man aged 18 to 35 in good health. Some clones in this sample may be carry-over from other donors' samples. CDR3 nucleotide sequence: TGTGCCAGCAGCTCCGGAGGGGCATCCTCCTACAATGAGCAGTTCTTC. It codes for CASSSGGASSYNEQFF.